Each of the 14 T cell receptor beta chains below was sequenced from the same sample in a study of type 1 regulatory T cells. For these TCRs, the target antigens are not known. MiXCR, applied by TCRdb to the reads, yields one record per CDR3 protein. The sample shows around 65,000 distinct CDR3 sequences, nearly 50% of them seen only once. The source material was cultured non-Tr1 T cells, either the whole culture or a sorted T cell fraction (not recorded which). Receptor source: a human donor in good health.

The chain has TRBV7-9 and TRBJ2-7; D call uncertain. CDR1 SEHNR and CDR2 FQNEAQ come from the germline V gene (reference sequence). This CDR3 has 12 residues. Trimming took 3 bases from V and 1 from J, leaving 4 bases between them. In DNA, the CDR3 is TGTGCCAGCAGCTTCGGGTCCTACGAGCAGTACTTC. Translating gives CASSFGSYEQYF.

This clonotype was detected only a few times. The chain is built from TRBV6-2 or TRBV6-3 and TRBJ2-1; D might be TRBD2 (6 bases). The CDR3 sequence is 15 residues long. Per the germline V gene, CDR1 is MNHEY and CDR2 is SVGEGT. V was cut by 2 bases and J by 8 bases, with 16 bases left in between. The CDR3 reads CASSYLDRDFDEQFF. Here the CDR3 DNA reads TGTGCCAGCAGTTACCTTGATCGGGACTTCGATGAGCAGTTCTTC.

The table lists this clonotype with a few counts. This chain joins TRBV5-1 and TRBJ1-2; unclear D gene. In germline, CDR1 is SGHRS, CDR2 YFSETQ. CDR3 length equals 14 residues. V was clipped by 0 bases and J by 3 bases, with 9 bases between them. The CDR3 DNA follows: TGCGCCAGCAGCTTGGCCCCGTCGGACTATGGCTACACCTTC. It codes for CASSLAPSDYGYTF.

The chain joins TRBV5-1 to TRBJ1-1; D uncertain. The CDR3 is made up of 14 amino acids. Germline V CDR1 and CDR2: SGHRS, YFSETQ. V was cut by 5 bases and J by 1 base, with 12 bases left in between. The CDR3 spells CASRLGSANTEAFF. The CDR3 DNA reads TGCGCCAGCAGACTAGGGTCAGCGAACACTGAAGCTTTCTTT.

V is TRBV19 and J is TRBJ1-1, with D hard to call. Germline values: CDR1 LNHDA, CDR2 SQIVND (reference sequence). The CDR3 has 16 amino acids. The germline V and J ends were trimmed by 3 bases and 0 bases, with 14 bases remaining between them. The DNA of the CDR3 is TGTGCCAGTAGTATTTGGTCGGGGTATATGAACACTGAAGCTTTCTTT. It encodes CASSIWSGYMNTEAFF. Using reference TRBV19 and TRBJ1-1 for the parts outside the CDR3, the full variable domain is DGGITQSPKYLFRKEGQNVTLSCEQNLNHDAMYWYRQDPGQGLRLIYYSQIVNDFQKGDIAEGYSVSREKKESFPLTVTSAQKNPTAFYLCASSIWSGYMNTEAFFGQGTRLTVV.

The V gene is TRBV7-9, the J gene TRBJ1-1, with TRBD1 matching 7 bases. The trim removed 6 bases at V and 0 bases at J, leaving 7 bases unmatched. Germline loops: CDR1 SEHNR, CDR2 FQNEAQ (reference sequence). The CDR3 is 15 residues long. In nucleotides, the CDR3 is TGTGCCAGCAGTTCTATGGGACAGATGAACACTGAAGCTTTCTTT. This encodes CASSSMGQMNTEAFF.

CDR3 region: CSVTDTGLYGYTF. The CDR3 coding sequence is TGCAGTGTGACCGATACAGGGCTCTATGGCTACACCTTC. V is TRBV20-1 and J is TRBJ1-2; tentative D call: TRBD1 (6 bases). CDR3 size: 13 residues. V shed 7 bases and J shed 4 bases, with 16 bases lying between them. Germline V gives CDR1 DFQATT, CDR2 SNEGSKA (reference sequence).

This clonotype was found a few times. The chain has TRBV3-1 and TRBJ2-3; 11 bases align to TRBD2. Germline V gene data show CDR1 as LGHDT and CDR2 as YNNKEL (reference sequence). CDR3 size: 19 residues. With V trimmed by 2 bases and J by 2 bases, 12 bases remained unmatched. CDR3 in DNA: TGTGCCAGCAGCCAAAGTGTCCTAGCGGGGGGACGGGACACAGATACGCAGTATTTT. This translates into CASSQSVLAGGRDTDTQYF.

In its sample, this clonotype was seen a few times. The CDR3: CAWSVPNSNQPQHF. CDR3 DNA sequence: TGTGCCTGGAGTGTACCCAATAGCAATCAGCCCCAGCATTTT. V is TRBV30 and J is TRBJ1-5; D not certain. CDR3 size: 14 residues. The germline CDR1 and CDR2 sequences are GTSNPN and SVGIG (reference sequence). With 0 bases removed from V and 0 bases from J, the gap between germline ends came to 6 bases. Full variable domain (remainder filled in from reference TRBV30 and TRBJ1-5): SQTIHQWPATLVQPVGSPLSLECTVEGTSNPNLYWYRQAAGRGLQLLFYSVGIGQISSEVPQNLSASRPQDRQFILSSKKLLLSDSGFYLCAWSVPNSNQPQHFGDGTRLSIL.

The genes are TRBV11-2 and TRBJ2-1; 9 bases match TRBD1. Germline lookup yields CDR1 SGHAT and CDR2 FQNNGV. After removal of 5 bases from V and 2 bases from J, the junction contained 4 bases not matched to a gene. The CDR3 extends over 15 amino acids. The DNA for the CDR3 is TGTGCCAGCAGCGGAAGGACAGGGGCCTACAATGAGCAGTTCTTC. This sequence encodes CASSGRTGAYNEQFF.

This clonotype was observed a handful of times. The V call is TRBV6-6, the J call TRBJ2-1, with 7 bases identical to TRBD1. The V and J ends lost 6 bases and 5 bases, in that order; junction bases with no gene match: 7. The CDR3 is 14 amino acids. Looked up from germline, CDR1 is MNHNY and CDR2 is SVGAGI (reference sequence). CDR3 sequence reads: CASSPRQGHNEQFF. The CDR3, as DNA: TGTGCCAGCAGCCCCCGACAGGGCCACAATGAGCAGTTCTTC.

The rearrangement joins TRBV7-2 to TRBJ2-3; the D gene is possibly TRBD2 (6 bases). The CDR3 consists of 18 residues. The germline V gene has CDR1 SGHTA and CDR2 FQGNSA. Trimming left V 5 bases short and J 1 base short, with 22 bases between. CDR3 loop: CASSQTPGAGGGTDTQYF. CDR3 sequence (DNA): TGTGCCAGCAGCCAAACCCCCGGGGCCGGGGGAGGCACAGATACGCAGTATTTT. Filled out from reference TRBV7-2 and TRBJ2-3, the complete variable domain reads GAGVSQSPSNKVTEKGKDVELRCDPISGHTALYWYRQSLGQGLEFLIYFQGNSAPDKSGLPSDRFSAERTGGSVSTLTIQRTQQEDSAVYLCASSQTPGAGGGTDTQYFGPGTRLTVL.

The rearrangement links TRBV29-1 to TRBJ2-3; 9 positions agree with TRBD1. This CDR3 has 14 amino acids. Trimming removed 3 bases from V and 4 bases from J; junction bases left unmatched: 5. Germline values: CDR1 SQVTM, CDR2 ANQGSEA. CDR3 amino acids: CSVEGWTGADTQYF. In nucleotides, the CDR3 is TGCAGCGTTGAGGGTTGGACAGGGGCAGATACGCAGTATTTT.

V is TRBV5-1 and J is TRBJ2-2, with 9 bases fitting TRBD2. Germline lookup yields CDR1 SGHRS and CDR2 YFSETQ. The CDR3 contains 16 residues. The ends lost 4 bases at V and 0 bases at J; junction bases unmatched: 4. The CDR3 sequence is CASSPRTSANTGELFF. CDR3 sequence (DNA): TGCGCCAGCAGCCCCAGGACTAGCGCGAACACCGGGGAGCTGTTTTTT. Complete variable domain (other parts from reference TRBV5-1 and TRBJ2-2): KAGVTQTPRYLIKTRGQQVTLSCSPISGHRSVSWYQQTPGQGLQFLFEYFSETQRNKGNFPGRFSGRQFSNSRSEMNVSTLELGDSALYLCASSPRTSANTGELFFGEGSRLTVL.